The next 18 T cell receptor beta chains were all read from a single sample in a study of human T cells and chemical hapten exposure. From the RACE reads, TCRdb called clonotypes with MiXCR, one entry per CDR3 protein. The table records some 90,000 distinct CDR3 sequences, about an eighth of them present only once. The time point is: patch test 2, 6 weeks after DPC sensitization. Stated treatment: therapeutic diphenylcyclopropenone sensitization with weekly scalp DPC. The sequencing used whole blood, collected in connection with sensitization to the hapten diphenylcyclopropenone (DPC). Receptors originate from a woman in her thirties or forties with alopecia areata. Some clones in this sample may be carry-over from other donors' samples.

This clonotype was observed many times. J is TRBJ2-5 and V is TRBV28, with 9 bases identical to TRBD2. Germline V CDR1 and CDR2: MDHEN, SYDVKM. V shed 6 bases, J shed 5 bases, and the junction held 13 bases outside the gene matches. This CDR3 has 16 residues. The CDR3: CASSPNFAGGPETQYF. CDR3 DNA sequence: TGTGCCAGCAGCCCTAATTTCGCGGGAGGGCCTGAGACCCAGTACTTC.

This clonotype was seen repeatedly, ten times or more. The V gene is TRBV18, the J gene TRBJ1-1; the D is unclear. Germline CDR1 is KGHSH and CDR2 is LQKENI. V lost 4 bases to trimming and J lost 6 bases, with 9 bases between them. The CDR3 loop spans 12 amino acids. This chain's CDR3 is CASSLIDAEAFF. The DNA of the CDR3 is TGTGCCAGCTCACTAATCGACGCTGAAGCTTTCTTT.

In its sample, this clonotype was seen many times. This sequence joins TRBV20-1 and TRBJ2-7; 10 positions agree with TRBD2. Germline V lookup: CDR1 DFQATT, CDR2 SNEGSKA (reference sequence). The ends lost 6 bases at V and 4 bases at J; junction bases unmatched: 6. This CDR3 contains 13 residues. This chain's CDR3 is CSARGLANYEQYF. In DNA form, the CDR3 reads TGCAGTGCGCGGGGACTAGCGAATTACGAGCAGTACTTC.

J is TRBJ1-1 and V is TRBV20-1; D is undetermined. The CDR3 is 15 amino acids. The V end lost 3 bases, the J end lost 0 bases, and 14 bases lay between the germline ends. Germline V gene data show CDR1 as DFQATT and CDR2 as SNEGSKA (reference sequence). The CDR3 is CSASEGLGMNTEAFF. CDR3 nucleotide sequence: TGCAGTGCTAGTGAGGGTTTAGGGATGAACACTGAAGCTTTCTTT.

This clonotype occurred many times. V usage is TRBV23-1 and J usage is TRBJ2-1, with 8 bases identical to TRBD2. TRBV23-1 is assigned to the ORF class and has an uncertain function. V shed 4 bases, J shed 9 bases, and the junction held 20 bases outside the gene matches. The CDR3 loop spans 18 amino acids. This CDR3 is CASSPQARTSPESCEQFF. In nucleotides, the CDR3 is TGCGCCAGCAGTCCCCAGGCCCGGACTAGCCCGGAGTCTTGTGAGCAGTTCTTC.

This clonotype occurred many times. This sequence joins TRBV6-2 or TRBV6-3 and TRBJ1-5, with D unclear. CDR1 and CDR2 from the germline V gene are MNHEY and SVGEGT. V was clipped by 0 bases and J by 4 bases, with 7 bases between them. This CDR3 spans 14 amino acids. CDR3 in DNA: TGTGCCAGCAGTTACTCGTCAGGAAATCAGCCCCAGCATTTT. This codes for CASSYSSGNQPQHF.

This clonotype was seen ten or more times. V and J are TRBV28 and TRBJ1-4; TRBD1 is a possible D gene (6 bases). The CDR3 totals 15 residues. Trimming pared 6 bases from V and 8 bases from J, leaving 19 bases between. Germline assignment: CDR1 MDHEN and CDR2 SYDVKM. The DNA for the CDR3 is TGTGCCAGCAGCCCCGTTGGGGGGGCTCAGGAAAAACTGTTTTTT. Translation: CASSPVGGAQEKLFF. Variable domain in full (rest from reference TRBV28 and TRBJ1-4): DVKVTQSSRYLVKRTGEKVFLECVQDMDHENMFWYRQDPGLGLRLIYFSYDVKMKEKGDIPEGYSVSREKKERFSLILESASTNQTSMYLCASSPVGGAQEKLFFGSGTQLSVL.

This clonotype was observed a few times. The DNA of the CDR3 is TGTGCCAGCAGGATTGAGGGGGCCGATACGCAGTATTTT. This sequence encodes CASRIEGADTQYF. V usage is TRBV5-6 and J usage is TRBJ2-3; 7 nucleotides match TRBD1. The J segment lost 6 bases and the V segment lost 5 bases, leaving 6 bases of the junction unmatched. The CDR3 spans 13 residues. CDR1 is SGHDT and CDR2 is YYEEEE in the germline V gene.

V is TRBV10-2 and J is TRBJ2-7, with TRBD1 as a possible D gene (5 bases). The CDR3 spans 14 residues. V was pared by 2 bases and J by 2 bases, with 10 bases between. CDR1 is WSHSY and CDR2 is SAAADI in the germline V gene. CDR3 coding DNA: TGCGCCAGCAGTGAGGACAGAGAAACCTACGAGCAGTACTTC. Its protein is CASSEDRETYEQYF.

The chain is built from TRBV9 and TRBJ2-1; TRBD2 is a possible D gene (5 bases). Between the trimmed V and J ends, which lost 1 base and 5 bases, there was a span of 10 bases. Germline CDR1 reads SGDLS; CDR2 reads YYNGEE. The CDR3 length is 14 residues. Here the CDR3 DNA reads TGTGCCAGCAGCGTATTACTAGGGAACAATGAGCAGTTCTTC. Its protein is CASSVLLGNNEQFF.

J is TRBJ1-2 and V is TRBV6-2 or TRBV6-3; D call uncertain. CDR1 and CDR2 (germline): MNHEY, SVGEGT. This CDR3 has 15 residues. V lost 5 bases and J lost 4, with 17 bases in between. CDR3 sequence: CASSPLTGPTYGYTF. The DNA for the CDR3 is TGTGCCAGCAGTCCCCTGACGGGCCCGACCTATGGCTACACCTTC.

The gene calls are TRBV7-9 and TRBJ2-5; the D call may be TRBD1 or TRBD2 (5 bases each). Germline-derived CDR1 and CDR2 are SEHNR and FQNEAQ (reference sequence). This CDR3 region has 15 residues. Trimming took off 0 bases at V and 1 base at J, with 9 bases between the two ends. The CDR3 DNA reads TGTGCCAGCAGCTTAGCGGGGGATTCCCAAGAGACCCAGTACTTC. Translating gives CASSLAGDSQETQYF.

This clonotype was detected a few times. The chain employs TRBV2 and TRBJ1-3; TRBD1 might be the D (5 bases). There are 12 residues in the CDR3. Between the trimmed V and J ends, which lost 10 bases and 3 bases, there was a span of 10 bases. The germline gives CDR1 SNHLY, CDR2 FYNNEI. This CDR3 is CATKGLGNTIYF. The CDR3 DNA follows: TGTGCCACCAAGGGGCTTGGAAACACCATATATTTT. The whole variable domain, remainder taken from reference TRBV2 and TRBJ1-3, is EPEVTQTPSHQVTQMGQEVILRCVPISNHLYFYWYRQILGQKVEFLVSFYNNEISEKSEIFDDQFSVERPDGSNFTLKIRSTKLEDSAMYFCATKGLGNTIYFGEGSWLTVV.

This clonotype was counted at least ten times. The rearrangement uses TRBV18 and TRBJ1-2; D is unresolved. CDR3 size: 18 residues. Germline CDR1 reads KGHSH; CDR2 reads LQKENI. Trimming shortened V by 2 bases and J by 6 bases, and 25 bases separated the two germline ends. CDR3 in amino acids: CASSPDLMKGLSLDGYTF. The DNA for the CDR3 is TGTGCCAGCTCACCAGATCTAATGAAAGGGTTGTCCTTAGATGGCTACACCTTC.

This chain links TRBV9 with TRBJ2-5; 7 nucleotides match TRBD1. The CDR3 sequence is 12 residues long. Germline CDR1 is SGDLS and CDR2 is YYNGEE. Trimming took 6 bases from V and 7 from J; bases not matched to a gene: 6. CDR3 loop: CASNMAGGTQYF. DNA for the CDR3: TGTGCCAGCAATATGGCAGGGGGGACCCAGTACTTC.

This clonotype was counted only a few times. J is TRBJ1-1 and V is TRBV18; D is unresolved. CDR1 and CDR2 from the germline V gene are KGHSH and LQKENI. Trimming took off 4 bases at V and 1 base at J, with 7 bases between the two ends. The CDR3 consists of 13 residues. CDR3 in amino acids: CASSLHTNTEAFF. DNA of the CDR3: TGTGCCAGCTCACTACATACGAACACTGAAGCTTTCTTT. The full variable domain, in which reference TRBV18 and TRBJ1-1 provide the parts outside the CDR3, is NAGVMQNPRHLVRRRGQEARLRCSPMKGHSHVYWYRQLPEEGLKFMVYLQKENIIDESGMPKERFSAEFPKEGPSILRIQQVVRGDSAAYFCASSLHTNTEAFFGQGTRLTVV.

This clonotype was counted at least ten times. The chain uses TRBV29-1 and TRBJ1-5; D perhaps matches TRBD1 (5 bases). Looked up from germline, CDR1 is SQVTM and CDR2 is ANQGSEA. The CDR3 extends over 13 amino acids. Trimming removed 4 bases at V and 9 bases at J, with 16 bases between. In nucleotides, the CDR3 is TGCAGCGTTGCCGACCAGGGTAAAGGGCCCCAGCATTTT. Amino acid sequence: CSVADQGKGPQHF.

This clonotype was detected many times. The chain couples TRBV4-2 to TRBJ2-1; unclear D gene. The CDR3 spans 11 residues. Trimming left V 4 bases short and J 5 bases short, with 3 bases between. Per germline, CDR1 LGHNA and CDR2 YNFKEQ. CDR3 sequence: CASSRDNEQFF. The CDR3 nucleotides read TGTGCCAGCAGCCGGGACAATGAGCAGTTCTTC.